The clone carrying this TCR beta chain was observed many times. Its antigen is undetermined. These data originate in a study of T cells after posttransplantation cyclophosphamide. The related graft donor's blood sample was taken on the day of bone marrow donation. Study results and caveats: TRB clonality was highly associated with recipient CMV seropositivity and reactivation. Skin or GI-infiltrating T cells shared few TRB sequences with blood. Later blood repertoires were often dominated by clones from the donor CD8+ memory compartment.

Profiling relied on immunoSEQ multiplex PCR, and the TCRdb table lists in-frame clones only, not all of them. The record shows some 35,000 clones for this sample, with no singletons present. Source material: PBMCs. This sequence originates from a man aged 25-40 years in good health and a related stem cell transplant donor.

CDR3 nucleotide sequence: TGCAGCGTTGTCGAGACTGGCTACAATGAGCAGTTCTTC. Encoded protein: CSVVETGYNEQFF. This chain connects TRBV29-1 to TRBJ2-1; no definite D call. This CDR3 spans 13 amino acids. Trimming pared 4 bases from V and 3 bases from J, leaving 10 bases between. Germline values: CDR1 SQVTM, CDR2 ANQGSEA.